These 32 T cell receptor beta chains share one sample of origin, sequenced in a study of shared clonotypes between healthy human individuals. Profiling relied on immunoSEQ multiplex PCR, and the TCRdb table lists in-frame clones only, not all of them. The sample records 2 million to 3 million clones, more than 85% being singletons. The sample was naive CD4+ T cells from PBMCs. Sample subset: CD45RA+ positively selected. The receptors stem from a man between 18 and 35 years old in good health. Some clones in this sample may be carry-over from other donors' samples.

This clone was seen more than once but under ten times. The chain employs TRBV5-4 and TRBJ2-2; D not certain. Germline CDR1 and CDR2: SGHNT and YYREEE (reference sequence). Trimming took off 0 bases at V and 1 base at J, with 4 bases between the two ends. The CDR3 has 14 amino acids. The CDR3 bases are TGTGCCAGCAGCTTGGAAAGGAACACCGGGGAGCTGTTTTTT. Its translation is CASSLERNTGELFF.

Comment on this clone: One end of the junction fails to match germline, which may point to a read error. The J gene is TRBJ2-1, the V gene TRBV6-1; weak D call: TRBD2 (5 bases). There are 17 residues in the CDR3. Germline CDR1 is MNHNS and CDR2 is SASEGT. In nucleotides, the CDR3 is TGTGCCGGCAGTGAAGGCCGGGCGGGCTTATCCTACAATGAGCAGTTCTTC. This gives the protein CAGSEGRAGLSYNEQFF.

The CDR3, as DNA: TGTGCCAGCAGCGTAGATCTAGCGGGAGACCACGAGCAGTACTTC. It encodes CASSVDLAGDHEQYF. This chain connects TRBV9 to TRBJ2-7; 10 bases are shared with TRBD2. Germline loops: CDR1 SGDLS, CDR2 YYNGEE. The CDR3 extends over 15 amino acids. Unmatched junction bases numbered 5, after V lost 0 bases and J lost 5 bases.

The genes are TRBV7-9 and TRBJ2-3, with 7 positions matching TRBD1. Germline V gives CDR1 SEHNR, CDR2 FQNEAQ (reference sequence). The CDR3 is 15 residues long. The ends lost 1 base at V and 4 bases at J; junction bases unmatched: 5. This CDR3 is CASSLVTGSADTQYF. The CDR3, as DNA: TGTGCCAGCAGCTTAGTGACAGGGTCCGCAGATACGCAGTATTTT.

The rearrangement uses TRBV5-1 and TRBJ2-3; TRBD1 might be the D (6 bases). Trimming cost V 7 bases and J 3 bases, with 18 bases left between them. The germline gives CDR1 SGHRS, CDR2 YFSETQ. The CDR3 spans 15 residues. The CDR3 reads CASRMGAEGTDTQYF. DNA for the CDR3: TGCGCCAGCCGAATGGGGGCCGAGGGAACAGATACGCAGTATTTT.

The J gene is TRBJ2-4, the V gene TRBV10-3; D remains ambiguous. V lost 0 bases and J lost 4, with 4 bases in between. This CDR3 comprises 13 residues. Germline CDR1 and CDR2: ENHRY and SYGVKD. CDR3 coding DNA: TGTGCCATCAGTGAGTCAGCAAAAAACATTCAGTACTTC. Translating gives CAISESAKNIQYF.

Points on this clone: The sample holds other DNA sequences that translate to the same CDR3. CDR3 bases: TGTGCCAGCAGTTACGGGGCAGGGAATCAGCCCCAGCATTTT. It is translated as CASSYGAGNQPQHF. The chain links TRBV6-5 to TRBJ1-5, with a tentative D call TRBD1 (5 bases). Looked up from germline, CDR1 is MNHEY and CDR2 is SVGAGI. This CDR3 comprises 14 residues. V was cut by 2 bases and J by 4 bases, with 9 bases left in between.

The genes are TRBV7-3 and TRBJ2-5; no firm D call. Germline V CDR1 and CDR2: SGHTA, FQGTGA. The V and J ends lost 4 bases and 1 base respectively, with 7 bases between them. This CDR3 is 13 amino acids long. The CDR3 protein is CASSSQTQETQYF. CDR3 bases: TGTGCCAGCAGCTCCCAGACCCAAGAGACCCAGTACTTC.

The chain recombines TRBV10-3 with TRBJ2-7; weak D call: TRBD2 (7 bases). The CDR3 runs 12 residues. V was pared by 4 bases and J by 11 bases, with 15 bases between. Per germline, CDR1 ENHRY and CDR2 SYGVKD. The CDR3 DNA sequence: TGTGCCATCAGTGGGACAGCGGGGAGGGAGTACTTC. Translating gives CAISGTAGREYF.

This chain links TRBV27 with TRBJ2-1; 8 bases align to TRBD2. J lost 9 bases, V lost 4 bases, and 11 bases had no gene match. Germline V CDR1 and CDR2: MNHEY, SMNVEV (reference sequence). CDR3 length equals 15 residues. As DNA, the CDR3 is TGTGCCAGCAGTTCGGTTCTACTAGCGGTCTTTGAGCAGTTCTTC. Translated: CASSSVLLAVFEQFF.

CDR3 loop: CASSPGTGGDEQFF. The CDR3 DNA follows: TGTGCCAGCTCACCCGGGACAGGGGGCGATGAGCAGTTCTTC. The chain recombines TRBV18 with TRBJ2-1; 12 nucleotides line up with TRBD1. V was clipped by 3 bases and J by 8 bases; unmatched bases: 2. This CDR3 has 14 residues. From germline, CDR1 is KGHSH and CDR2 LQKENI. The variable domain in full, completed from reference TRBV18 and TRBJ2-1, reads NAGVMQNPRHLVRRRGQEARLRCSPMKGHSHVYWYRQLPEEGLKFMVYLQKENIIDESGMPKERFSAEFPKEGPSILRIQQVVRGDSAAYFCASSPGTGGDEQFFGPGTRLTVL.

The chain uses TRBV6-5 and TRBJ1-2; TRBD1 matches 7 bases. CDR1 MNHEY and CDR2 SVGAGI come from the germline V gene. The CDR3 runs 15 residues. J gave up 2 bases and V 6 bases, and 9 bases lay outside the gene matches. The CDR3 protein is CASRTTGRDNYGYTF. DNA of the CDR3: TGTGCCAGCAGGACGACAGGGAGAGACAACTATGGCTACACCTTC.

This clone is a singleton in its sample. The rearrangement links TRBV6-1 to TRBJ2-1; 11 bases match TRBD2. Trimming took 11 bases from V and 4 from J; bases not matched to a gene: 4. This CDR3 has 13 residues. Germline V gene sequence: CDR1 MNHNS, CDR2 SASEGT. DNA for the CDR3: TGTGCCTCCCTAGCGGGAGGATACAATGAGCAGTTCTTC. Its translation is CASLAGGYNEQFF.

V and J are TRBV2 and TRBJ1-1, with 9 bases identical to TRBD1. V was pared by 5 bases and J by 2 bases, with 3 bases of the junction left unmatched. CDR3 length equals 14 residues. Germline V gene sequence: CDR1 SNHLY, CDR2 FYNNEI. CDR3 nucleotide sequence: TGTGCCAGCAGTCCACAGGGGGCAAACACTGAAGCTTTCTTT. Translated: CASSPQGANTEAFF. The full variable domain, with the rest looked up from reference TRBV2 and TRBJ1-1, is EPEVTQTPSHQVTQMGQEVILRCVPISNHLYFYWYRQILGQKVEFLVSFYNNEISEKSEIFDDQFSVERPDGSNFTLKIRSTKLEDSAMYFCASSPQGANTEAFFGQGTRLTVV.

The chain has TRBV7-2 and TRBJ2-3; D possibly corresponds to TRBD2 (5 bases). The CDR3 has 14 residues. Trimming stripped 5 bases from V and 6 bases from J, with 15 bases between. In germline, CDR1 is SGHTA, CDR2 FQGNSA. The CDR3 coding sequence is TGTGCCAGCAGCCTCGAGAGCGGTAGCGATACGCAGTATTTT. Translating it yields CASSLESGSDTQYF.

The chain couples TRBV11-3 to TRBJ1-1; possibly TRBD1 for D (6 bases). Germline values: CDR1 SGHNT, CDR2 YENEEA. The ends were cut back, 5 bases at V and 5 bases at J, with 21 bases in the middle. This CDR3 has 16 residues. The CDR3 sequence: CASSDTSRGARTEAFF. CDR3 nucleotides: TGTGCCAGCAGCGACACATCAAGGGGGGCCCGAACTGAAGCTTTCTTT.

The chain recombines TRBV28 with TRBJ1-5; no clear D gene. The CDR3 consists of 12 residues. The ends were cut back, 11 bases at V and 0 bases at J, with 8 bases in the middle. CDR1 and CDR2 from the germline V gene are MDHEN and SYDVKM. The CDR3 region is CAVRSSNQPQHF. In nucleotides, the CDR3 is TGTGCCGTCCGAAGTAGCAATCAGCCCCAGCATTTT.

The chain links TRBV2 to TRBJ1-2; D gene uncertain. Trimming removed 2 bases from V and 8 bases from J, with 12 bases in between. This CDR3 is 13 amino acids long. Germline-derived CDR1 and CDR2 are SNHLY and FYNNEI. The CDR3 here is CASSERSRRGYTF. The CDR3 DNA is TGTGCCAGCAGTGAACGGTCTCGGCGAGGCTACACCTTC.

The CDR3 region is CASSPGLAGYETQYF. CDR3 bases: TGTGCCAGCAGCCCAGGACTAGCGGGATACGAGACCCAGTACTTC. The V and J genes are TRBV7-3 and TRBJ2-5; the match to TRBD2 covers 12 bases. This CDR3 is 15 amino acids long. Germline loops: CDR1 SGHTA, CDR2 FQGTGA. V lost 5 bases to trimming and J lost 5 bases; unmatched junction nucleotides: 6.

V and J are TRBV4-1 and TRBJ2-1, with D perhaps matching TRBD1 (6 bases). Per the germline V gene, CDR1 is MGHRA and CDR2 is YSYEKL. CDR3 length: 17 amino acids. Trimming cost V 3 bases and J 9 bases, with 24 bases left between them. Written as DNA, the CDR3 is TGCGCCAGCAGCCACGCACCTCCTAGGACAGCTACCCCTGAGCAGTTCTTC. It codes for CASSHAPPRTATPEQFF.

The V and J genes are TRBV7-9 and TRBJ2-1; possibly TRBD2 for D (6 bases). The CDR3 loop spans 13 amino acids. Trimming left V 3 bases short and J 15 bases short, with 18 bases between. Germline-derived CDR1 and CDR2 are SEHNR and FQNEAQ (reference sequence). The CDR3 region has the DNA TGTGCCAGCAGCTTTGTCATTCGGGAGCTACCGTTCTTC. Its translation: CASSFVIRELPFF.

This clone was detected only once. The chain couples TRBV30 to TRBJ2-7; D is unclear. This CDR3 comprises 11 residues. V lost 0 bases to trimming and J lost 8 bases, with 8 bases between them. CDR1 is GTSNPN, CDR2 SVGIG, per germline (reference sequence). CDR3 sequence: CAWSVLRKQYF. CDR3 nucleotides: TGTGCCTGGAGTGTACTCAGAAAGCAGTACTTC. The whole variable domain, filled in from reference TRBV30 and TRBJ2-7, reads SQTIHQWPATLVQPVGSPLSLECTVEGTSNPNLYWYRQAAGRGLQLLFYSVGIGQISSEVPQNLSASRPQDRQFILSSKKLLLSDSGFYLCAWSVLRKQYFGPGTRLTVT.

V and J are TRBV19 and TRBJ1-1; 7 bases are shared with TRBD1. The junction had 5 bases not matched to a gene; V was cut back by 4 bases and J by 0 bases. Germline CDR1 and CDR2: LNHDA and SQIVND (reference sequence). This CDR3 comprises 15 residues. CDR3 in amino acids: CASSTLGTVNTEAFF. CDR3 nucleotides: TGTGCCAGTAGTACACTTGGGACAGTGAACACTGAAGCTTTCTTT.

V is TRBV10-3 and J is TRBJ1-1; TRBD1 might be the D (5 bases). Looked up from germline, CDR1 is ENHRY and CDR2 is SYGVKD. V gave up 2 bases and J gave up 0 bases, with 10 bases separating them. CDR3 length: 15 amino acids. CDR3 loop: CAISEQGAMNTEAFF. The CDR3 DNA sequence: TGTGCCATCAGTGAGCAGGGCGCCATGAACACTGAAGCTTTCTTT.

V gene TRBV29-1 combines with J gene TRBJ1-1, with D uncertain. The CDR3 covers 13 residues. Between the trimmed V and J ends, which lost 4 bases and 4 bases, there was a span of 13 bases. The germline V gene encodes CDR1 SQVTM and CDR2 ANQGSEA. The CDR3 sequence is CSVGPRLGTEAFF. In nucleotides, the CDR3 is TGCAGCGTTGGACCTCGGTTGGGCACTGAAGCTTTCTTT.

This chain joins TRBV2 and TRBJ2-1, with TRBD2 matching over 7 bases. The germline V gene encodes CDR1 SNHLY and CDR2 FYNNEI. This CDR3 region has 17 residues. The V gene end was trimmed by 5 bases and the J gene end by 7 bases; junction bases not matched to a gene: 17. CDR3 region: CASSISWFRDGGNEQFF. CDR3 DNA: TGTGCCAGCAGTATCTCTTGGTTCCGAGACGGGGGGAATGAGCAGTTCTTC.

The rearrangement uses TRBV14 and TRBJ2-7, with D possibly called TRBD1 or TRBD2 (5 bases each). CDR3 length: 15 residues. The germline V gene encodes CDR1 SGHDN and CDR2 FVKESK. Trimming took off 5 bases at V and 4 bases at J, with 18 bases between the two ends. Here the CDR3 DNA reads TGTGCCAGCAGCGACCAGGGTCCGAGGGAATACGAGCAGTACTTC. It encodes CASSDQGPREYEQYF.

This chain links TRBV28 with TRBJ2-5; 9 bases match TRBD1. This CDR3 spans 13 amino acids. J gave up 5 bases and V 10 bases, and 8 bases lay outside the gene matches. Germline loops: CDR1 MDHEN, CDR2 SYDVKM. The CDR3 here is CATLSDRGETQYF. As DNA, the CDR3 is TGTGCCACCCTTTCAGACAGGGGGGAGACCCAGTACTTC.

This sequence joins TRBV30 and TRBJ1-2, with a possible D match to TRBD1 (6 bases). Trimming removed 0 bases at V and 6 bases at J, with 14 bases between. The length of the CDR3 is 14 residues. Germline V lookup: CDR1 GTSNPN, CDR2 SVGIG (reference sequence). DNA of the CDR3: TGTGCCTGGAGTGTCTCGGGGGGCAGCAATGGCTACACCTTC. Translating gives CAWSVSGGSNGYTF.

Notes on this clone: Other nucleotide sequences from this sample produce the same CDR3. The V and J genes are TRBV5-1 and TRBJ2-3; D tentatively reads TRBD1 or TRBD2 (5 bases each). Germline CDR1 is SGHRS and CDR2 is YFSETQ. The CDR3 length is 13 residues. V shed 5 bases and J shed 6 bases, with 13 bases lying between them. CDR3 DNA: TGCGCCAGCAGTTCCGGGACCGGGGATACGCAGTATTTT. Translating it yields CASSSGTGDTQYF.

The chain recombines TRBV28 with TRBJ2-7, with D possibly matching TRBD1 (8 bases). This CDR3 has 17 residues. The germline V and J ends were trimmed by 8 bases and 0 bases, with 23 bases remaining between them. Germline V gene lookup returns CDR1 MDHEN and CDR2 SYDVKM. In DNA form, the CDR3 reads TGTGCCAGCCCTCGGGGGGATCGGACAGGGTCCTCCTACGAGCAGTACTTC. This translates into CASPRGDRTGSSYEQYF.

The rearrangement links TRBV19 to TRBJ2-7; possibly TRBD1 for D (6 bases). Trimming took off 6 bases at V and 0 bases at J, with 15 bases between the two ends. Germline CDR1 and CDR2: LNHDA and SQIVND (reference sequence). This CDR3 comprises 15 residues. The CDR3: CASSRTAASSYEQYF. CDR3 nucleotide sequence: TGTGCCAGTAGCCGGACAGCGGCGAGCTCCTACGAGCAGTACTTC.